Listed below are T cell receptor beta chains from one sample, sequenced in a study of blood T cell repertoires in COVID-19. Method: immunoSEQ multiplex PCR; TCRdb's copy keeps in-frame clones and lacks some. The profile shows over 200,000 clones, around four fifths of them singletons. The material sequenced was peripheral blood. Receptors were obtained from an elderly woman with active or convalescent COVID-19. CDR3s include the opening cysteine and the closing phenylalanine or tryptophan. Fields, in order: J gene, V gene, CDR3 protein.

TRBJ1-2 TRBV7-2 CASSSIGQGVGYTF
TRBJ2-3 TRBV4-1 CASSQGWGGSRTDTQYF
TRBJ2-7 TRBV15 CATSRGSGGSQYF
TRBJ2-2 TRBV18 CASSPSLLAENTGELFF
TRBJ2-7 TRBV11-3 CASSLRGGGPYEQYF
TRBJ1-1 TRBV7-2 CASSLRGLTEAFF
TRBJ2-3 TRBV5-6 CASSQPSGGTDTQYF
TRBJ2-2 TRBV4-3 CASSQEGVQTGELFF
TRBJ2-3 TRBV9 CASSVAGTHTDTQYF
TRBJ1-1 TRBV4-1 CASSQIGTVAFF
TRBJ1-1 TRBV18 CASSPWTGGMNTEAFF
TRBJ2-1 TRBV19 CASSILAGQSPPEQFF
TRBJ1-2 TRBV5-4 CASSLEGRSGYTF
TRBJ2-2 TRBV2 CASNKDRGAGELFF
TRBJ1-4 TRBV19 CASSAPQNRVATNEKLFF
TRBJ1-3 TRBV18 CASSPTGVLSSGNTIYF
TRBJ2-1 TRBV12-3/TRBV12-4 CASSFPRGSEQFF
TRBJ2-1 TRBV14 CASSHWLASNEQFF
TRBJ1-5 TRBV7-2 CASSSYPGPNQPQHF
TRBJ2-5 TRBV7-2 CASSLGQQETQYF
TRBJ1-1 TRBV6-5 CASRVTENTEAFF
TRBJ1-1 TRBV29-1 CSVRNTEAFF
TRBJ2-1 TRBV11-2 CASSKNRGGLNNEQFF
TRBJ2-7 TRBV7-2 CASSLSGRESYEQYF
TRBJ2-1 TRBV10-1 CAISGYNEQFF
TRBJ2-1 TRBV5-4 CASSLAGLARANEQFF
TRBJ1-2 TRBV5-8 CASSLWRGRRAGYTF
TRBJ2-7 TRBV6-6 CASSYRDTYEQYF
TRBJ2-1 TRBV24-1 CATSDLPQGARSYNEQFF
TRBJ2-6 TRBV19 CASIPTGAGANVLTF
TRBJ2-5 TRBV6-2/TRBV6-3 CASSYSTSFETQYF
TRBJ2-1 TRBV5-4 CASSLGGGRAYNEQFF
TRBJ2-7 TRBV28 CASSNYGLAGNGMYEQYF
TRBJ1-2 TRBV6-5 CASSYQGGGYTF
TRBJ1-2 TRBV7-9 CASSFRSRPGGDGYTF
TRBJ2-5 TRBV6-7 CASSYPHTSGGEETQYF
TRBJ2-1 TRBV19 CASSIGASGGAGEQFF
TRBJ2-1 TRBV2 CASSRLAPAYNEQFF
TRBJ2-4 TRBV14 CASSPGLGAPFKNIQYF
TRBJ2-3 TRBV27 CASSFEAPSWGGGPSTDTQYF
TRBJ2-3 TRBV4-3 CASSQVVHTGDTQYF
TRBJ2-1 TRBV29-1 CSVLPGLVDEQFF
TRBJ2-2 TRBV19 CASRTDRVATGELFF
TRBJ2-7 TRBV10-3 CATNGGQAAGGQYF
TRBJ2-1 TRBV19 CASSFIGGVYNEQFF
TRBJ1-5 TRBV5-8 CASSPGQGLQPQHF
TRBJ2-1 TRBV19 CASSEPGLAGGRDEQFF
TRBJ2-7 TRBV29-1 CSVAKPSGEQYF
TRBJ1-6 TRBV6-2/TRBV6-3 CASSRIRTANYNSPLHF
TRBJ2-2 TRBV3-1/TRBV3-2 CASVDREDSGELFF